This T cell receptor beta chain was identified in a study of blood T cell repertoires in COVID-19 (dated by TCRdb to 2020 to 2021). With respect to the entire study: Collaborator samples came from the United States, Italy and Spain and covered acute and convalescent phases of COVID-19. The prospective study material was composed of cDNA or gDNA derived from T cells, B-cell-depleted T cells, or PBMCs. Deeply sampled blood TCRbeta repertoires from subjects exposed to, actively infected with, or recovered from COVID-19 were included in the dataset. The repertoires were made available in a free public database intended to serve as a resource for research on the immune response to SARS-CoV-2. The samples were drawn from the first 160 participants of the ongoing ImmuneRACE study and from 1,254 subjects provided by 6 global collaborators. Nearly every sample came with metadata listing a de-identified subject ID, COVID-19 status, age in years and sex. Where available, HLA class I and class II types were taken from metadata supplied by the sample provider and were not determined by assay-based typing. Paper-wide results and their limitations: The amount of clinical and demographic metadata varied by source and participant and was provided uncurated.

Including cysteine and phenylalanine, the CDR3 has 13 amino acids. This entry keeps only the CDR3 DNA: 39 bases, framed from base 1. Via the germline V gene (reference sequence), CDR1 is LNHDA and CDR2 SQIVND. V is shortened by 9 bases, J by 2 bases, and the region joining them spans 13 bases. Collaborating institutions collected whole blood in K2EDTA tubes following their own protocols. For TCRbeta analysis, collaborator samples were shipped as frozen whole blood, as isolated PBMCs, or as DNA extracted from either sample type. Concerning this clone itself: Its specific antigen is unknown. No base-level quality is on record; no much larger clone is a single base apart.

TCRbeta CDR3 regions were amplified from genomic DNA by means of the immunoSEQ Assay, a bias-controlled multiplex PCR. In the authors' own workflow: The number of nucleated cells in each sample was estimated from the amplification of reference gene primers within the assay. To quantify the absolute abundance of each unique TCRbeta CDR3 rearrangement, sequence reads were collapsed and filtered. For each sample, productive Simpson clonality was calculated by taking the square root of Simpson's diversity index across productive rearrangements. TCRdb's version of the immuneACCESS table is confined to in-frame rearrangements and falls short of the full clone set. An unresolved V gene accounts for under half of the shortfall where checked; the remainder is of unknown origin. Clone size and V and J calls were adopted from that table, with D and trimming inferred from the DNA. This sample is represented by 310,000 or so clones; more than 85% of them were singletons. 1% to 1.5% of the sample is in the top ten clones.

The sequenced sample was peripheral blood. The sequence was collected from a man aged 70-80 years with acute or convalescent COVID-19. This receptor chain uses TRBV19 and TRBJ1-2; too little of a D gene remains to name it. The nucleotide sequence reads TGTGCCAGCGAGAGGCTACCGAACTATGGCTACACCTTC. It encodes CASERLPNYGYTF.